This record looks at one T cell receptor beta chain sequence and its context. The CDR3 spans 14 residues. V was cut by 1 base and J by 4 bases, with 11 bases left in between. Germline lookup yields CDR1 SQVTM and CDR2 ANQGSEA. The data belong to a study of blood T cell repertoires in COVID-19. Original analysis: For nucleated cells, counts were estimated from reference gene primer amplification. Only in-frame clones appear in the TCRdb table, and some are missing; sequencing was by immunoSEQ multiplex PCR. V, J and clone size derive from that table, while D and trimming were established from the DNA sequence. The profile shows about 230,000 clones, around four fifths of them singletons.

The chain couples TRBV29-1 to TRBJ2-1, with unresolved D. Sequencing used peripheral blood. This clonotype was sampled from a woman in her 70s with active or convalescent COVID-19. CDR3 nucleotide sequence: TGCAGCGTTGAAGGTTACCGCCGGTACAATGAGCAGTTCTTC. Translating gives CSVEGYRRYNEQFF.